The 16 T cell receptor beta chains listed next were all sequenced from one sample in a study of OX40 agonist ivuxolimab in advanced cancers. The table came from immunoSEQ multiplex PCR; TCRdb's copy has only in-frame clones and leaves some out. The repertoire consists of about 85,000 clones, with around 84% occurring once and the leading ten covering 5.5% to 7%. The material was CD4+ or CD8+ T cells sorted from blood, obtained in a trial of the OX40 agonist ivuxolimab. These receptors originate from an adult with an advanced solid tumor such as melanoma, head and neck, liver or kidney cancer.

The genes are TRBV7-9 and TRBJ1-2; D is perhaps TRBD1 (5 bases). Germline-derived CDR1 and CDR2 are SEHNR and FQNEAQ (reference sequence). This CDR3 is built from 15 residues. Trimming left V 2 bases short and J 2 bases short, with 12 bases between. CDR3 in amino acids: CASSLNTGGNYGYTF. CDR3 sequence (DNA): TGTGCCAGCAGCTTAAATACTGGGGGAAACTATGGCTACACCTTC.

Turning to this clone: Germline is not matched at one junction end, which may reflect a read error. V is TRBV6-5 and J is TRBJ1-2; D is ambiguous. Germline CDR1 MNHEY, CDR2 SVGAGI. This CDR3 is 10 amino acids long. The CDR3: CASSNFGYTF. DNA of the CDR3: TGTGCCAGCAGTAACTTTGGCTACACCTTC.

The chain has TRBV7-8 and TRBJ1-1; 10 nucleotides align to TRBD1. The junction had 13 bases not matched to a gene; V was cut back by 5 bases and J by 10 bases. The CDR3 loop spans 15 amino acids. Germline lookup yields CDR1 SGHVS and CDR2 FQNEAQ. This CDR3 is CASSRRTGGSVSAFF. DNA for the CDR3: TGTGCCAGCAGCCGAAGGACAGGGGGTTCGGTATCAGCTTTCTTT.

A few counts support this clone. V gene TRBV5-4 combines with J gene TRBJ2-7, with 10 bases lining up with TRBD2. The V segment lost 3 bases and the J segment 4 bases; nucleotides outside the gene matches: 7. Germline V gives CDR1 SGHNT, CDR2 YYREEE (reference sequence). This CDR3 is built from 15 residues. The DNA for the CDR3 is TGTGCCAGCAGCTCCCCTAGCGGGAGTAGGTACGAGCAGTACTTC. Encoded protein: CASSSPSGSRYEQYF.

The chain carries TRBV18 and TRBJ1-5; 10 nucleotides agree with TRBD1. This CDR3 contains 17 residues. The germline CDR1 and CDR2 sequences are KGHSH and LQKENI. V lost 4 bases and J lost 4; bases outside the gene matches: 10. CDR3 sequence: CASSLTGTGAVNQPQHF. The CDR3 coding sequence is TGTGCCAGCTCACTAACCGGGACAGGGGCCGTAAATCAGCCCCAGCATTTT.

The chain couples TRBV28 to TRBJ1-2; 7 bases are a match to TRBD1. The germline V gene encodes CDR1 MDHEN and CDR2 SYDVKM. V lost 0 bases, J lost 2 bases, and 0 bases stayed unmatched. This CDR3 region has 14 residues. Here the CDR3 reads CASSLWTGNYGYTF. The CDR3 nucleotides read TGTGCCAGCAGTTTATGGACAGGGAACTATGGCTACACCTTC.

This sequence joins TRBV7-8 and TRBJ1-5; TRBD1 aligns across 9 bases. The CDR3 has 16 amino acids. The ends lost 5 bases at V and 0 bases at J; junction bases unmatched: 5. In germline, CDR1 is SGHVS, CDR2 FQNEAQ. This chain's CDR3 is CASSRTGAHSNQPQHF. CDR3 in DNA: TGTGCCAGCAGCCGGACAGGGGCCCATAGCAATCAGCCCCAGCATTTT.

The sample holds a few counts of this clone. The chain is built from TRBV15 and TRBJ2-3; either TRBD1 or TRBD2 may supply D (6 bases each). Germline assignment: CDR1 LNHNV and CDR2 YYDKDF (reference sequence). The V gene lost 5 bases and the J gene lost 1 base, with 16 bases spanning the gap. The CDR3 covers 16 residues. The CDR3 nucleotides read TGTGCCACCAGCTCCGAAGGGGGGCACGGCACAGATACGCAGTATTTT. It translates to CATSSEGGHGTDTQYF.

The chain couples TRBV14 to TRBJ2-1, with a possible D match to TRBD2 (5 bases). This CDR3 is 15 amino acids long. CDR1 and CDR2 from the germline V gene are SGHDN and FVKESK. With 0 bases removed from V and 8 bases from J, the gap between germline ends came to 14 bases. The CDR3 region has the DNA TGTGCCAGCAGCCAAGATCCGGGGATCGCCTATGAGCAGTTCTTC. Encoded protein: CASSQDPGIAYEQFF.

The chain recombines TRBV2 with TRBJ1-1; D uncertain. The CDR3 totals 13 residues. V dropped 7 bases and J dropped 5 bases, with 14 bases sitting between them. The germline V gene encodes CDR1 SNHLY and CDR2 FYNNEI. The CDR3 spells CASIARTPTEAFF. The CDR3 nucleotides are TGTGCCAGCATTGCCCGAACTCCTACTGAAGCTTTCTTT.

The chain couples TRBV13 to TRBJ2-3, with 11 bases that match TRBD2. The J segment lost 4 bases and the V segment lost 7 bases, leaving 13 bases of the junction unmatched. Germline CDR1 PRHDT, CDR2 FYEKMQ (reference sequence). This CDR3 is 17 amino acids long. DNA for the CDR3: TGTGCCAGCAACACAATGATGACTAGCGGGACGCCAGATACGCAGTATTTT. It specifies CASNTMMTSGTPDTQYF. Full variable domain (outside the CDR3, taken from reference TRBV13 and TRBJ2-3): AAGVIQSPRHLIKEKRETATLKCYPIPRHDTVYWYQQGPGQDPQFLISFYEKMQSDKGSIPDRFSAQQFSDYHSELNMSSLELGDSALYFCASNTMMTSGTPDTQYFGPGTRLTVL.

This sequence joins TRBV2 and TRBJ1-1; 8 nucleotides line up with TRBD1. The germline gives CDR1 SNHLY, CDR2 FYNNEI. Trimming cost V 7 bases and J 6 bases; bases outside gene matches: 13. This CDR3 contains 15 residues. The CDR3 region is CASKYTGGGNAEAFF. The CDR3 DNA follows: TGTGCCAGCAAATATACAGGGGGAGGAAACGCTGAAGCTTTCTTT.

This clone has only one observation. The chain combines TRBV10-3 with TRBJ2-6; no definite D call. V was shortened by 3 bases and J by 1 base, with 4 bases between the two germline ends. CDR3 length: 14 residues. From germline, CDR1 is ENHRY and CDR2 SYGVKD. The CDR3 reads CAISDRSGANVLTF. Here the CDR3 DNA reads TGTGCCATCAGTGATAGGTCTGGGGCCAACGTCCTGACTTTC.

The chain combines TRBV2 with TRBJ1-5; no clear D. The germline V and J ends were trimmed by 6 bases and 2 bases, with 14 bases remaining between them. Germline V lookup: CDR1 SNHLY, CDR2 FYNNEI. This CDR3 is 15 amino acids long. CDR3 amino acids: CASSGRVDGNQPQHF. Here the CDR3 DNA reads TGTGCCAGCAGCGGAAGGGTGGATGGCAATCAGCCCCAGCATTTT.

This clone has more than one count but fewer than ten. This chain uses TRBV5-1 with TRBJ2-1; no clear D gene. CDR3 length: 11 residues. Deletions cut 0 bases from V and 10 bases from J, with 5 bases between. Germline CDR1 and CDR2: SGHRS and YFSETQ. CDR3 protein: CASSLGGEQFF. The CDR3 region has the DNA TGCGCCAGCAGCTTGGGTGGCGAGCAGTTCTTC.

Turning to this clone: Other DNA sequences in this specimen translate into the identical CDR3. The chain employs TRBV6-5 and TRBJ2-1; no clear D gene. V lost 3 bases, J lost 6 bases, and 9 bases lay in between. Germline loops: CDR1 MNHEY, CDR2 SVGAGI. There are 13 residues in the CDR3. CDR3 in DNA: TGTGCCAGCAGTTATCTAGAGCGCAATGAGCAGTTCTTC. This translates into CASSYLERNEQFF.